This T cell receptor (beta chain) appears in the sequencing data of a study of STAT5B mutations in CD4+ large granular lymphocyte leukemia. Findings and caveats of the study: TRBV06-family usage was enriched in top patient clones (8/27) versus controls (2/35). Patient CD4-sorted repertoires stayed more clonal than healthy ones after leukemic-clone removal. No patients shared main leukemic clonotypes, though roughly 23% appeared at low frequency elsewhere.

To note about this clone: Its antigen is not identified.

This CDR3 is built from 14 residues. Germline CDR1 is WNHNN and CDR2 is SYGVQD (reference sequence). Trimming removed 11 bases at V and 3 bases at J, with 16 bases between. Per the original data handling: Productive clonotypes were detectable down to 2.59 x 10-5 frequency. Sequencing was performed with immunoSEQ multiplex PCR; in TCRdb, only in-frame clones are kept and a portion is missing. The DNA gave D and trimming, while V, J and clone size come from that table. The repertoire holds 30,000 or so clones, with over 70% as singletons. Sequenced: CD4+ T cells from blood buffy coats. The TCR originated in a human donor in good health. The rearrangement uses TRBV10-1 and TRBJ2-2, with D tentatively TRBD2 (6 bases). The CDR3 region is CAWGVMLDTGELFF. For the CDR3, the DNA is TGCGCCTGGGGGGTTATGTTAGACACCGGGGAGCTGTTTTTT.